This TCR beta chain derives from a study of blood T cell repertoires in COVID-19. For the study at large: Italy, Spain and the United States were the sources of the convalescent and acute COVID-19 samples. PBMCs, B-cell-depleted T cells, or T cells provided the cDNA or gDNA that made up the material.

The germline V gene encodes CDR1 LGHNA and CDR2 YNFKEQ. The CDR3 has 15 amino acids. The V gene end was trimmed by 2 bases and the J gene end by 8 bases; junction bases not matched to a gene: 9. Libraries were prepared by immunoSEQ multiplex PCR; TCRdb keeps only in-frame clonotypes and omits some of them. In the table there are fewer than 200,000 clones, 70% to 85% of which are singletons. Those enrolled, adults aged about 18 to 89 years, came from under 25 US areas. Donors in Cohort 3 counted as recovered after two negative PCRs, clearance, or symptom resolution. The chain combines TRBV4-2 with TRBJ1-2; 9 nucleotides align to TRBD1. The clonotype was recovered from a man aged 45-65 years who had recovered from COVID-19. Sequenced input: PBMCs or T cells enriched from blood (not recorded which). CDR3 sequence: CASSQIRDRDRGYTF. For the CDR3, the DNA is TGTGCCAGCAGCCAAATACGGGACAGGGATCGGGGCTACACCTTC.